The rows below give T cell receptor beta chains drawn from one sample of a study of T cell repertoires in cytomegalovirus infection. No antigens are known for them. TCRdb recomputed calls from the reads with MiXCR, one row per CDR3 protein. The sample includes approximately 43,000 distinct CDR3 sequences, approximately 22% of them seen just once. The sample was PBMCs, sequenced either directly or after in vitro stimulation (not recorded which). All receptors derive from a human donor in good health (CMV status not recorded). Some clones in this sample may be carry-over from other donors' samples. Each CDR3 is given with its conserved first and last residue. A D gene is named only where the DNA matches it firmly.

>TRBJ2-4|-|TRBV6-6
CASSYGGALAKNIQYF
>TRBJ1-5|-|TRBV7-9
CASSSDYQPQHF
>TRBJ2-7|TRBD2|TRBV3-1
CASSQDGGETYEQYF
>TRBJ2-7|TRBD1|TRBV11-2
CASTAGQAGDEQYF
>TRBJ1-6|-|TRBV20-1
CSASWAGNSPLHF
>TRBJ2-3|TRBD1|TRBV28
CASSSIGTGSDTQYF
>TRBJ2-1|-|TRBV11-3
CASSQLSTCNEQFF
>TRBJ2-2|-|TRBV4-3
CASSQDIGDGGELFF
>TRBJ2-3|-|TRBV7-2
CASSRGDTQYF
>TRBJ2-1|-|TRBV7-2
CASSFSDARGNEQFF
>TRBJ1-4|-|TRBV12-3/TRBV12-4
CASSSLPQGDEKLFF
>TRBJ2-2|TRBD2|TRBV12-3/TRBV12-4
CASSFIAGARTGELFF
>TRBJ1-1|TRBD1|TRBV11-1
CASSPGTGVGYTEAFF
>TRBJ2-3|TRBD1|TRBV7-9
CASRRTGGGTDTQYF
>TRBJ2-5|-|TRBV4-1
CASSLRGSVETQYF
>TRBJ2-5|-|TRBV5-1
CASSAGHLGKETQYF
>TRBJ2-3|TRBD2|TRBV19
CASSRRTSGGPSKYF
>TRBJ2-1|TRBD2|TRBV7-2
CASSSGTSRNNEQFF
>TRBJ2-5|-|TRBV10-2
CASSARQQETQYF
>TRBJ2-3|TRBD2|TRBV5-6
CASSLMETSASREYF
>TRBJ1-3|-|TRBV5-4
CASSLRRGNTIYF
>TRBJ2-1|TRBD1|TRBV7-2
CASSSGQGAYNEQFF
>TRBJ2-5|-|TRBV12-5
CASGTGETQYF
>TRBJ2-1|-|TRBV7-2
CASSSYPNEQFF
>TRBJ2-3|-|TRBV4-1
CASSQASPRNTQYF
>TRBJ2-7|-|TRBV4-1
CASSQGATVAYEQYF
>TRBJ2-1|-|TRBV6-2/TRBV6-3
CASSYSKGLGGDLYNEQFF
>TRBJ2-7|-|TRBV2
CASSDGVRYEQYF
>TRBJ1-2|-|TRBV27
CASRVGVNYGYTF
>TRBJ2-7|TRBD1|TRBV29-1
CSVIPGQATSYEQYF
>TRBJ1-1|-|TRBV10-3
CAIVVGSEAFF
>TRBJ2-1|-|TRBV7-2
CASSLSSGSDEQFF
>TRBJ2-7|TRBD1|TRBV6-7
CASSARQGPNSYEQYF
>TRBJ2-5|-|TRBV6-1
CASSPRQEQETQYF
>TRBJ1-1|-|TRBV20-1
CTIRAMNTEAFF
>TRBJ1-4|-|TRBV27
CASSPQGLIEKLFF
>TRBJ2-5|-|TRBV24-1
CATSDPGVQETQYF
>TRBJ2-7|TRBD1|TRBV7-2
CASSLGTGLLNEQYF
>TRBJ1-3|TRBD1|TRBV7-9
CASSSRRQGFSGNTIYF
>TRBJ2-7|TRBD1|TRBV5-4
CASSLPGGDSSYEQYF
>TRBJ2-7|-|TRBV6-1
CASRPDNSYEQYF
>TRBJ2-7|-|TRBV7-2
CASSLVTPRYEQYF
>TRBJ2-7|-|TRBV7-6
CASSPTDLRGHYEQYF
>TRBJ2-7|-|TRBV12-3/TRBV12-4
CASSLRGSLEQYF